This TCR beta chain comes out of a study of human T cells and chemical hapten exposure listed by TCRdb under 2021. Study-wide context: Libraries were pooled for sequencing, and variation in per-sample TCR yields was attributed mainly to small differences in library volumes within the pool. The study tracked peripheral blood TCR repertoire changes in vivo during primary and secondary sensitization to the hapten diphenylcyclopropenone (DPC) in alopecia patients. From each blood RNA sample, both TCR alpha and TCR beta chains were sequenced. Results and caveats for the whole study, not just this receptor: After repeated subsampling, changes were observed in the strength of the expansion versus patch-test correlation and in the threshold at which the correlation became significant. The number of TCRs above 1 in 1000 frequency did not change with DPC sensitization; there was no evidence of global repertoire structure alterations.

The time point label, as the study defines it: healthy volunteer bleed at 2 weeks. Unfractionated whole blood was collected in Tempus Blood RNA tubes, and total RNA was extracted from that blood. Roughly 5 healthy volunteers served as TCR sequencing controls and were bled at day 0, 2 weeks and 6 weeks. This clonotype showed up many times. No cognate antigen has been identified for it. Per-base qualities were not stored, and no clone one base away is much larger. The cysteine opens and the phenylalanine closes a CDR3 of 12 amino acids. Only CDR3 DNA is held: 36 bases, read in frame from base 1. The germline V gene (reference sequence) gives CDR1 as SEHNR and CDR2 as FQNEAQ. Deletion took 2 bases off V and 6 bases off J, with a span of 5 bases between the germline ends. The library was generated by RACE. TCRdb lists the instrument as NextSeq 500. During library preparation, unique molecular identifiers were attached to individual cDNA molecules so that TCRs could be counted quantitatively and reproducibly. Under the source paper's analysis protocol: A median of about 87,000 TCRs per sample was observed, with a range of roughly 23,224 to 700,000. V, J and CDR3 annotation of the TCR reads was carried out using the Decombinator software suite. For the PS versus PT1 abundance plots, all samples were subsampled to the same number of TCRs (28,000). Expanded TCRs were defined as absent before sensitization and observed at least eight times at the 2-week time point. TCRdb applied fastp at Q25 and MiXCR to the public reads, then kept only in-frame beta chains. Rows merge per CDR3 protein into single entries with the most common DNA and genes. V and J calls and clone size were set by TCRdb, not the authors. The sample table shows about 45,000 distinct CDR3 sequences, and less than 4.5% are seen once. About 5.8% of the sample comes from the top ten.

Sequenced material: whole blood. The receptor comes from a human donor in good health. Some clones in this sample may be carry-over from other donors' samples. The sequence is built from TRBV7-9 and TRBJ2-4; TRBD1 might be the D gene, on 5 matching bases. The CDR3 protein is CASSLQGNIQYF. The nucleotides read TGTGCCAGCAGCTTACAGGGAAACATTCAGTACTTC.